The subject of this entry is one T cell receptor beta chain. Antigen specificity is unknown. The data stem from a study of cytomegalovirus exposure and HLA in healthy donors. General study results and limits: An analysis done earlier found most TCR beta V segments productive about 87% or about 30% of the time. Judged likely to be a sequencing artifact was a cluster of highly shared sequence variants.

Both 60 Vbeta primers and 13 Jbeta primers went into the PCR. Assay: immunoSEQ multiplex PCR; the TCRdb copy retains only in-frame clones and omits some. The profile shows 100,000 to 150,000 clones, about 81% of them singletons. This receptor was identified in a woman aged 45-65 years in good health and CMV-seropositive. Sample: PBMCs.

The CDR3 here is CALDSSYNEQFF. Written as DNA, the CDR3 is TGTGCCCTCGATAGCTCCTACAATGAGCAGTTCTTC. The rearrangement joins TRBV6-6 to TRBJ2-1; D unresolved. Germline-derived CDR1 and CDR2 are MNHNY and SVGAGI (reference sequence). V gave up 11 bases and J gave up 0 bases, with 8 bases separating them. The CDR3 is 12 amino acids.